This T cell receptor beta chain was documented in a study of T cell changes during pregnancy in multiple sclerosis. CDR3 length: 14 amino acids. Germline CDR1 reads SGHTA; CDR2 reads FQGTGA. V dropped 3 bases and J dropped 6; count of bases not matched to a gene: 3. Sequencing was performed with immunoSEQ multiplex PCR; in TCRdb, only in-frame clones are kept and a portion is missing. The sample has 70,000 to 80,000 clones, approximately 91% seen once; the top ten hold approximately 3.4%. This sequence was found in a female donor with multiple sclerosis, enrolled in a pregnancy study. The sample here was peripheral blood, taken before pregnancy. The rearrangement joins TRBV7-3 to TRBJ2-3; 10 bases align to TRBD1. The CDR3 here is CASSLTGGSDTQYF. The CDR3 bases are TGTGCCAGCAGCTTGACAGGGGGCTCGGATACGCAGTATTTT.